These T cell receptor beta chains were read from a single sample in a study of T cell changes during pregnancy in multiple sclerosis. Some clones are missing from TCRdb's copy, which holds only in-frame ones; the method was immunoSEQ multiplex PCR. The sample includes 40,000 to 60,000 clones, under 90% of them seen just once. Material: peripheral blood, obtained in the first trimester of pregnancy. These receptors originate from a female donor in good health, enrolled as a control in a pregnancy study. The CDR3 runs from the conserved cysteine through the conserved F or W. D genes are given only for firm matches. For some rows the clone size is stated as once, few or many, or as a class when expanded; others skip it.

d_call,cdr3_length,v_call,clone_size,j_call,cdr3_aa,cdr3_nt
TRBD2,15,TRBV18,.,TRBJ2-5,CASSPPGGPGETQYF,TGTGCCAGCTCACCACCGGGAGGGCCCGGAGAGACCCAGTACTTC
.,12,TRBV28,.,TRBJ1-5,CASSASLQPQHF,TGTGCCAGCAGTGCGAGCCTTCAGCCCCAGCATTTT
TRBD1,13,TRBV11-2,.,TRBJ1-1,CASSTQTGGVAFF,TGTGCCAGCAGCACTCAGACAGGGGGCGTCGCTTTCTTT
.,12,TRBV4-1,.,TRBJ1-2,CASSQAGYGYTF,TGCGCCAGCAGCCAAGCAGGATATGGCTACACCTTC
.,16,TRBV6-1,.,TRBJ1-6,CASSDTGSSYNSPLHF,TGTGCCAGCAGTGATACAGGAAGCTCCTATAATTCACCCCTCCACTTT
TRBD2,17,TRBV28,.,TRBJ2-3,CASSHEGLAGVGHTQYF,TGTGCCAGCAGCCATGAGGGACTAGCGGGAGTGGGGCATACGCAGTATTTT
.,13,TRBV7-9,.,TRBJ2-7,CASSTTLTYEQYF,TGTGCCAGCAGCACGACTCTTACCTACGAGCAGTACTTC
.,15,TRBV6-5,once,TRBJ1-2,CASFNSGEITGGYTF,TGTGCCAGCTTCAACTCCGGGGAGATAACGGGAGGCTACACCTTC
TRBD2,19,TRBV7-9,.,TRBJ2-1,CASSPFGGGAPSSYNEQFF,TGTGCCAGCAGCCCTTTTGGCGGGGGGGCCCCATCCTCCTACAATGAGCAGTTCTTC
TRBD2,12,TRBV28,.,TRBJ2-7,CATSGRPYEQYF,TGTGCCACAAGCGGGAGACCCTACGAGCAGTACTTC
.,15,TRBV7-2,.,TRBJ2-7,CASSSRIWGLVEQYF,TGTGCCAGCAGCTCCCGGATTTGGGGCCTGGTCGAGCAGTACTTC
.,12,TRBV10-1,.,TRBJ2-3,CAKKTGRDTQYF,TGCGCCAAAAAGACAGGACGAGATACGCAGTATTTT
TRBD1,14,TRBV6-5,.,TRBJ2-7,CASSYSGTDYEQYF,TGTGCCAGCAGTTACTCCGGGACAGACTACGAGCAGTACTTC
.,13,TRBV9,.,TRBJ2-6,CASSGRRANVLTF,TGTGCCAGCAGCGGGCGGAGGGCCAACGTCCTGACTTTC
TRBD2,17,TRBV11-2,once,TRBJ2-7,CASSLGSGGVHSYEQYF,TGTGCCAGCAGCTTAGGTAGCGGGGGTGTCCATTCCTACGAGCAGTACTTC
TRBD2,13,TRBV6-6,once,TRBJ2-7,CASRLAVTYEQYF,TGTGCCAGCAGACTAGCGGTTACCTACGAGCAGTACTTC
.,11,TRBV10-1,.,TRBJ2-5,CASSVKETQYF,TGCGCCAGCAGCGTAAAAGAGACCCAGTACTTC
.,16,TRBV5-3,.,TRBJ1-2,CARSLAPWQANYGYTF,TGTGCCAGAAGCTTGGCTCCGTGGCAGGCTAACTATGGCTACACCTTC
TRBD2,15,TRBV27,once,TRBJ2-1,CASSFASGKRNEQFF,TGTGCCAGCAGTTTTGCCAGCGGGAAGAGGAATGAGCAGTTCTTC
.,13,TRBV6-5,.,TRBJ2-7,CASSARGRYEQYF,TGTGCCAGCAGTGCCAGGGGTCGATACGAGCAGTACTTC
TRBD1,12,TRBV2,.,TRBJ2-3,CAGQGRTDTQYF,TGTGCCGGACAGGGTCGCACAGATACGCAGTATTTT
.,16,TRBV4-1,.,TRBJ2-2,CASSQDVAGNTGELFF,TGCGCCAGCAGCCAAGATGTGGCAGGGAACACCGGGGAGCTGTTTTTT
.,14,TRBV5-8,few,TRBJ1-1,CASSRGQRGTEAFF,TGTGCCAGCAGCAGAGGACAGAGGGGCACTGAAGCTTTCTTT
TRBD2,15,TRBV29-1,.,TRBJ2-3,CSVEYGSSGPDTQYF,TGCAGCGTTGAATACGGGTCTAGCGGGCCAGATACGCAGTATTTT
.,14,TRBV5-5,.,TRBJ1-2,CASRHTGDKDGYTF,TGTGCCAGCAGGCACACGGGGGATAAGGATGGCTACACCTTC
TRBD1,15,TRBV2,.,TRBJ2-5,CASREGQGAEETQYF,TGTGCCAGCAGGGAGGGACAGGGGGCAGAAGAGACCCAGTACTTC
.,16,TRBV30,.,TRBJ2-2,CAWTAARDLNTGELFF,TGTGCCTGGACTGCTGCCCGGGACTTAAACACCGGGGAGCTGTTTTTT
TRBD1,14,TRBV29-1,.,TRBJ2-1,CSVGSRGPDNEQFF,TGCAGCGTTGGTTCCAGGGGGCCCGACAATGAGCAGTTCTTC
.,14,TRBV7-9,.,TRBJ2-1,CASSLSAGYNEQFF,TGTGCCAGCAGCTTGTCTGCAGGTTATAATGAGCAGTTCTTC
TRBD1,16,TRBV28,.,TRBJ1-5,CASSHGETGLTQPQHF,TGTGCCAGCAGCCATGGGGAGACAGGGTTGACCCAGCCCCAGCATTTT
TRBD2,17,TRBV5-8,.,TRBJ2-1,CASSLAPSGGFYNEQFF,TGTGCCAGCAGCTTGGCCCCTAGCGGGGGGTTCTACAATGAGCAGTTCTTC